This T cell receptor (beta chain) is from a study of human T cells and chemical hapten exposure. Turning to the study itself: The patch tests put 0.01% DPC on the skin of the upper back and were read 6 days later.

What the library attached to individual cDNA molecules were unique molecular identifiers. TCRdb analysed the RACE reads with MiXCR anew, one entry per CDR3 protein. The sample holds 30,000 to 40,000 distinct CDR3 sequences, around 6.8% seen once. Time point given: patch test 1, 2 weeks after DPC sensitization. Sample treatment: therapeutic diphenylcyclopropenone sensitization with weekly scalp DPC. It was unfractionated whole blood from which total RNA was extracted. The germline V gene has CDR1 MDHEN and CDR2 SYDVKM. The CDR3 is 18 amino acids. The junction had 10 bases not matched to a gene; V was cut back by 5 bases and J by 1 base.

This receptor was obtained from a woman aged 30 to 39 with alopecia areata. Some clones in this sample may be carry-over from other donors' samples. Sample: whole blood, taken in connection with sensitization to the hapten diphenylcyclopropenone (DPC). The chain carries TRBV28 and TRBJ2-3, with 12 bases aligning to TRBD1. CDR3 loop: CASSRGRDRGLGTDTQYF. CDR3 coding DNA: TGTGCCAGCAGTAGGGGCCGGGACAGGGGGCTCGGCACAGATACGCAGTATTTT.